These 10 T cell receptor beta chains originate from one sample sequenced in a study of cytomegalovirus exposure and HLA in healthy donors. Amplification used 60 Vbeta primers and 13 Jbeta primers. The repertoire was sequenced with immunoSEQ multiplex PCR; TCRdb's copy has only in-frame clones and lacks some. The repertoire holds over 200,000 clones, with over 75% as singletons. Sample: PBMCs. The receptors were sampled from a human donor in good health.

This clone was counted a few times. The CDR3 protein is CASSQFTGSGTGELFF. CDR3 nucleotide sequence: TGCGCCAGCAGCCAGTTTACAGGGTCGGGCACCGGGGAGCTGTTTTTT. V and J are TRBV4-3 and TRBJ2-2, with D tentatively TRBD1 (6 bases). The V and J ends lost 3 bases and 4 bases respectively, with 15 bases between them. The CDR3 spans 16 residues. Germline-derived CDR1 and CDR2 are LGHNA and YSLEER.

The genes are TRBV28 and TRBJ2-7, with D possibly matching TRBD1 (6 bases). V shed 6 bases and J shed 9 bases, with 15 bases lying between them. Germline assignment: CDR1 MDHEN and CDR2 SYDVKM. The length of the CDR3 is 12 residues. The CDR3 loop is CASSQPLQGQYF. CDR3 coding DNA: TGTGCCAGCAGCCAACCACTACAGGGGCAGTACTTC.

This clone was counted a single time. The V call is TRBV7-3, the J call TRBJ2-3; 9 bases agree with TRBD1. Germline CDR1 reads SGHTA; CDR2 reads FQGTGA. This CDR3 contains 15 residues. The V segment lost 6 bases and the J segment 3 bases; nucleotides outside the gene matches: 7. The DNA for the CDR3 is TGTGCCAGCAGTTCTACAGGGGGCGGAACAGATACGCAGTATTTT. As protein: CASSSTGGGTDTQYF.

The gene calls are TRBV7-9 and TRBJ2-7, with TRBD1 as a possible D gene (6 bases). This CDR3 is 14 amino acids long. CDR1 SEHNR and CDR2 FQNEAQ come from the germline V gene (reference sequence). Trimming shortened V by 1 base and J by 2 bases, and 9 bases separated the two germline ends. In nucleotides, the CDR3 is TGTGCCAGCAGCTTAGTGGGGGACACCTACGAGCAGTACTTC. It encodes CASSLVGDTYEQYF.

V is TRBV7-2 and J is TRBJ2-3; 12 bases match TRBD1. The ends lost 1 base at V and 3 bases at J; junction bases unmatched: 8. Germline V gene sequence: CDR1 SGHTA, CDR2 FQGNSA. The CDR3 has 18 amino acids. The DNA for the CDR3 is TGTGCCAGCAGCTTAGAGGGGACAGGGGGCAATGGTACAGATACGCAGTATTTT. Its translation is CASSLEGTGGNGTDTQYF.

The chain carries TRBV7-2 and TRBJ2-7; 9 bases are a match to TRBD2. This CDR3 has 15 amino acids. The ends lost 3 bases at V and 4 bases at J; junction bases unmatched: 7. Per germline, CDR1 SGHTA and CDR2 FQGNSA. This CDR3 is CASSFPASGKYEQYF. The DNA of the CDR3 is TGTGCCAGCAGCTTTCCGGCTAGCGGGAAATACGAGCAGTACTTC.

This sequence joins TRBV28 and TRBJ2-3; D not certain. There are 14 residues in the CDR3. V lost 2 bases, J lost 3 bases, and 9 bases lay in between. The germline V gene encodes CDR1 MDHEN and CDR2 SYDVKM. The CDR3 spells CASSLGSRTDTQYF. Here the CDR3 DNA reads TGTGCCAGCAGTTTAGGCTCCCGAACAGATACGCAGTATTTT.

This clone was counted a few times. V and J are TRBV4-1 and TRBJ1-1; D remains unclear. The germline gives CDR1 MGHRA, CDR2 YSYEKL. Trimming took 4 bases from V and 4 from J, leaving 16 bases between them. The CDR3 length is 15 residues. The CDR3 nucleotides are TGCGCCAGCAGCCCCGCGGGAAGCCGACCCACTGAAGCTTTCTTT. Its translation: CASSPAGSRPTEAFF.

The chain couples TRBV6-5 to TRBJ2-7, with 12 bases identical to TRBD2. This CDR3 comprises 15 residues. Germline loops: CDR1 MNHEY, CDR2 SVGAGI. V lost 6 bases to trimming and J lost 1 base; unmatched junction nucleotides: 4. For the CDR3, the DNA is TGTGCCAGCAGCTCACTAGCGGGGGGATCCTACGAGCAGTACTTC. It is translated as CASSSLAGGSYEQYF.

This rearrangement joins TRBV25-1 to TRBJ2-1, with 9 bases aligning to TRBD2. Germline CDR1 is MGHDK and CDR2 is SYGVNS. V trimming: 4 bases; J trimming: 10 bases; junction bases outside the gene matches: 8. This CDR3 is 14 amino acids long. The CDR3 DNA is TGTGCCAGCAGTGGCGCGGGAGGGCATGGGGAGCAGTTCTTC. Encoded protein: CASSGAGGHGEQFF.